In its sample, the clone carrying this T cell receptor (beta chain) was seen a few times. In germline, CDR1 is SGHVS, CDR2 FNYEAQ. This CDR3 region has 14 residues. With 0 bases removed from V and 5 bases from J, the gap between germline ends came to 10 bases. TCRdb reprocessed the RACE reads via MiXCR and lists one record per CDR3 protein. The sample contains 80,000 to 95,000 distinct CDR3 sequences, around a tenth of which appear only once. The data derive from a study of human T cells and chemical hapten exposure. Background on the study: Mostly female patients had alopecia areata, totalis or universalis. How much TCR each sample yielded varied, mostly because pooled library volumes differed slightly.

Time point noted: patch test 2, 6 weeks after DPC sensitization. Documented treatment: therapeutic diphenylcyclopropenone sensitization with weekly scalp DPC. Drawing of blood took place ahead of applying each patch test. Sequencing was performed on whole blood, taken in connection with sensitization to the hapten diphenylcyclopropenone (DPC). This clonotype was sampled from a man younger than 35 with alopecia areata. Some clones in this sample may be carry-over from other donors' samples. The chain links TRBV7-6 to TRBJ2-5, with D perhaps TRBD2 (5 bases). CDR3 bases: TGTGCCAGCAGCTTAGCAGCGGCCGGGGAGACCCAGTACTTC. It specifies CASSLAAAGETQYF.